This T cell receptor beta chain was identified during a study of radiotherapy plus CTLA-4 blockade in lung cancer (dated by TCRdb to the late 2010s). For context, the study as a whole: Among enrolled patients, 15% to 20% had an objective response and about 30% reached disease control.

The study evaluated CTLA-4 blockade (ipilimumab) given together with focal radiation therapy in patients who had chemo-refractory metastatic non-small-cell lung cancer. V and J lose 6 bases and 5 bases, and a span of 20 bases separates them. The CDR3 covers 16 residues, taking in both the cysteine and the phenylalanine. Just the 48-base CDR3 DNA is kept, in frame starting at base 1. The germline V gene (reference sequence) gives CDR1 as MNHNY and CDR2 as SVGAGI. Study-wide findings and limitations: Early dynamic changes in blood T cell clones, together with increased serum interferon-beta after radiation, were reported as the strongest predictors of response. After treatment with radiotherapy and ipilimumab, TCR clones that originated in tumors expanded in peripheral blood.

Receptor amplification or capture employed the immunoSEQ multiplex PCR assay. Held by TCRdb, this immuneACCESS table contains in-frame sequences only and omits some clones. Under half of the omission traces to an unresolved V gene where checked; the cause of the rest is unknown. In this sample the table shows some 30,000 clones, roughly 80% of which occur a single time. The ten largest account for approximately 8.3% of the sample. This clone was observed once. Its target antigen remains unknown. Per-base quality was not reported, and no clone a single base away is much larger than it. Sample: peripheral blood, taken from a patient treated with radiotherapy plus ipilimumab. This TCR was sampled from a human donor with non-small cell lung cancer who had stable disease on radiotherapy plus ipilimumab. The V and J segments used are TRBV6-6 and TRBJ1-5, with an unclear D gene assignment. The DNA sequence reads TGTGCCAGCAGACCCCGGACGGGGTTTAGGGATCAGCCCCAGCATTTT. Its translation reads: CASRPRTGFRDQPQHF.